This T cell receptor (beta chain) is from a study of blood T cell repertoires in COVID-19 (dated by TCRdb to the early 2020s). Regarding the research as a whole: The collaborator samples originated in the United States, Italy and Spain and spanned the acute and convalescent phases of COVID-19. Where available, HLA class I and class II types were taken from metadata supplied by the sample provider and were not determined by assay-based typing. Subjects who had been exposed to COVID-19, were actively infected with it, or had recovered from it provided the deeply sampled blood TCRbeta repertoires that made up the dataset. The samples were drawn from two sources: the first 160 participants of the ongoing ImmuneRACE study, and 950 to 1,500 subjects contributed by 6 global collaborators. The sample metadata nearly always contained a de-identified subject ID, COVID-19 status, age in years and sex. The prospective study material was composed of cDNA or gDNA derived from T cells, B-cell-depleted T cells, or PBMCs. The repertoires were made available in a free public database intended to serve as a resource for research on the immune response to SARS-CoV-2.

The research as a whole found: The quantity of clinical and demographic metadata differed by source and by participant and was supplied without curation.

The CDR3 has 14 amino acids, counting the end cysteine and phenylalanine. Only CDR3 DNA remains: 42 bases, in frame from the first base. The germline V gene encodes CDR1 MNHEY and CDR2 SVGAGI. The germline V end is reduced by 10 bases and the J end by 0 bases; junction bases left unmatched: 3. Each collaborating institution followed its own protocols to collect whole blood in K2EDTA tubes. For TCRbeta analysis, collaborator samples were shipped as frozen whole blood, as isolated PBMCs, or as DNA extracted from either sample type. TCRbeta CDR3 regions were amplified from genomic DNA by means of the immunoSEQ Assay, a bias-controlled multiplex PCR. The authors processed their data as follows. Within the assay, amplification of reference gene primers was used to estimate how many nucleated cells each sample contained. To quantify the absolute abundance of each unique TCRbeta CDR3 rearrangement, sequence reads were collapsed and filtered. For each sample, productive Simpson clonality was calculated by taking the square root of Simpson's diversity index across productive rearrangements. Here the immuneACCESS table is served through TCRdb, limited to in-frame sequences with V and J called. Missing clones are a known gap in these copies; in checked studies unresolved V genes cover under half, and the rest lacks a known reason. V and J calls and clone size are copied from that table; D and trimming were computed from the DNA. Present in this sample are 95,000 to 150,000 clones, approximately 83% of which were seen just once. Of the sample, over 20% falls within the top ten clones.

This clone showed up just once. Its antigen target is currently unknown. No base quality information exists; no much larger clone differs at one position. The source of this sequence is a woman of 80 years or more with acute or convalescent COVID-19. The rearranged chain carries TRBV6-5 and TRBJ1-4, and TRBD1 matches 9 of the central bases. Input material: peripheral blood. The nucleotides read TGTGCCACGGACAGGGGCTCAACTAATGAAAAACTGTTTTTT. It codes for CATDRGSTNEKLFF.